What follows are 20 T cell receptor beta chains derived from one specimen sequenced in a study of blood T cells in healthy people across ages. A second about 6 to 12 cycle PCR used barcoded and J-beta primers. Each CDR3 protein gets one entry after TCRdb re-called the 5' RACE reads with MiXCR. The repertoire holds about 1.6 million distinct CDR3 sequences, with about 35% as singletons. Specimen: blood. All receptors derive from a woman aged 25-40 years in good health.

The sample holds a few counts of this clonotype. The chain employs TRBV15 and TRBJ1-5; D is possibly TRBD1 (6 bases). Trimming stripped 2 bases from V and 3 bases from J, with 11 bases between. The CDR3 has 15 residues. Per the germline V gene, CDR1 is LNHNV and CDR2 is YYDKDF (reference sequence). The CDR3 region has the DNA TGTGCCACCAGCAGAACGACAGGATTCAATCAGCCCCAGCATTTT. Translating gives CATSRTTGFNQPQHF.

This clonotype was detected only a few times. This rearrangement joins TRBV10-3 to TRBJ2-3; the match to TRBD1 covers 9 bases. Germline V gene sequence: CDR1 ENHRY, CDR2 SYGVKD. The trim removed 8 bases at V and 0 bases at J, leaving 9 bases unmatched. This CDR3 spans 16 amino acids. CDR3 sequence (DNA): TGTGCCATCGGCCCTCGACAGGGGGGGAGCACAGATACGCAGTATTTT. Encoded protein: CAIGPRQGGSTDTQYF.

This clonotype has ten or more counts. DNA of the CDR3: TGTGCCAGCAGTGAGACGGGACAGGGCAACTATGGCTACACCTTC. Its protein product is CASSETGQGNYGYTF. The rearrangement joins TRBV6-6 to TRBJ1-2; 9 nucleotides match TRBD1. In germline, CDR1 is MNHNY, CDR2 SVGAGI (reference sequence). Trimming removed 5 bases from V and 2 bases from J; junction bases left unmatched: 6. This CDR3 is 15 amino acids long.

The genes are TRBV20-1 and TRBJ1-5; D gene unclear. The CDR3 totals 14 residues. Germline assignment: CDR1 DFQATT and CDR2 SNEGSKA (reference sequence). V lost 1 base and J lost 0, with 7 bases in between. The DNA for the CDR3 is TGCAGTGCTAGAGCAGCGTATAGCAATCAGCCCCAGCATTTT. Protein sequence: CSARAAYSNQPQHF.

The count of this clonotype is one. The chain combines TRBV27 with TRBJ2-7, with TRBD2 matching 12 bases. This CDR3 spans 15 amino acids. Germline CDR1 and CDR2: MNHEY and SMNVEV (reference sequence). V was pared by 5 bases and J by 5 bases, with 7 bases of the junction left unmatched. The CDR3: CASSPSGRVNDEQYF. DNA for the CDR3: TGTGCCAGCAGTCCTAGCGGGAGGGTCAACGACGAGCAGTACTTC.

The chain is built from TRBV20-1 and TRBJ1-3; a weak D match, TRBD1 (5 bases). The length of the CDR3 is 15 residues. CDR1 and CDR2 from the germline V gene are DFQATT and SNEGSKA (reference sequence). V lost 3 bases and J lost 0, with 12 bases in between. The CDR3 bases are TGCAGTGCTAGGGGGGACGCCGACTCTGGAAACACCATATATTTT. Its translation is CSARGDADSGNTIYF.

This clonotype was recorded a few times. The rearrangement joins TRBV2 to TRBJ2-7; TRBD2 agrees at 8 bases. In germline, CDR1 is SNHLY, CDR2 FYNNEI. The V and J ends lost 6 bases and 3 bases, in that order; junction bases with no gene match: 10. The CDR3 is made up of 15 amino acids. The CDR3 loop is CASSKSGGSFYEQYF. The CDR3 DNA reads TGTGCCAGCAGCAAGTCGGGGGGGAGCTTCTACGAGCAGTACTTC.

This clonotype was detected ten times or more. This sequence joins TRBV20-1 and TRBJ2-5; D uncertain. Trimming left V 6 bases short and J 4 bases short, with 15 bases between. Per the germline V gene, CDR1 is DFQATT and CDR2 is SNEGSKA (reference sequence). The CDR3 totals 13 residues. Written as DNA, the CDR3 is TGCAGTGCCGAAATGATCGTAGGAGAGACCCAGTACTTC. Translating it yields CSAEMIVGETQYF.

The chain combines TRBV12-3 or TRBV12-4 with TRBJ1-2, with 8 bases identical to TRBD1. J was trimmed by 2 bases and V by 0 bases; bases with no gene match: 8. The CDR3 is 17 amino acids. Here the CDR3 reads CASSLAPQGVLNYGYTF. The CDR3 DNA reads TGTGCCAGCAGTTTAGCGCCACAGGGGGTGCTCAACTATGGCTACACCTTC.

This rearrangement joins TRBV4-1 to TRBJ1-6, with D possibly matching TRBD1 (5 bases). Germline V gene lookup returns CDR1 MGHRA and CDR2 YSYEKL. This CDR3 contains 15 residues. V lost 4 bases to trimming and J lost 9 bases, with 16 bases between them. CDR3 in DNA: TGCGCCAGCAGCCGGGGCGGGGGTGTCATTTCACCCCTCCACTTT. It translates to CASSRGGGVISPLHF.

The genes are TRBV5-1 and TRBJ2-7; possibly TRBD2 for D (6 bases). Germline CDR1 SGHRS, CDR2 YFSETQ. V was pared by 1 base and J by 0 bases, with 11 bases between. This CDR3 spans 15 amino acids. CDR3 nucleotides: TGCGCCAGCAGCTTGCTCGGGGGACTCTCCTACGAGCAGTACTTC. Translated: CASSLLGGLSYEQYF.

This clonotype was counted only a few times. A much larger clonotype is one base distant, so this may be a read error. The gene calls are TRBV29-1 and TRBJ2-7, with TRBD2 as a possible D gene (6 bases). Germline V lookup: CDR1 SQVTM, CDR2 ANQGSEA. The V and J ends lost 2 bases and 10 bases respectively, with 18 bases between them. This CDR3 spans 13 amino acids. CDR3 region: CSVELGGREAQYF. DNA for the CDR3: TGCAGCGTTGAACTGGGAGGACGTGAGGCCCAGTACTTC.

The J gene is TRBJ2-6, the V gene TRBV6-1; D perhaps matches TRBD1 (6 bases). The CDR3 contains 19 residues. The germline V gene has CDR1 MNHNS and CDR2 SASEGT. Trimming took 4 bases from V and 2 from J, leaving 21 bases between them. CDR3: CASSAKPQGRTTGANVLTF. CDR3 in DNA: TGTGCCAGCAGTGCAAAGCCCCAGGGGCGAACCACTGGGGCCAACGTCCTGACTTTC.

This clonotype was counted a single time. The junction and the germline gene differ at one end; a read error may be behind it. The rearrangement uses TRBV14 and TRBJ2-3, with D possibly being TRBD1 (6 bases). The CDR3 length is 10 residues. Looked up from germline, CDR1 is SGHDN and CDR2 is FVKESK. As DNA, the CDR3 is TGTGCCAGGAGCCCGGTTAAGGGGGATTTT. It translates to CARSPVKGDF.

The chain recombines TRBV20-1 with TRBJ1-1; 9 positions match TRBD1. The CDR3 consists of 15 residues. With V trimmed by 3 bases and J by 0 bases, 5 bases remained unmatched. The germline gives CDR1 DFQATT, CDR2 SNEGSKA (reference sequence). CDR3 DNA sequence: TGCAGTGCTAGGGGGACAGGGACGATGAACACTGAAGCTTTCTTT. Translating gives CSARGTGTMNTEAFF.

The gene calls are TRBV27 and TRBJ2-5; 8 nucleotides agree with TRBD2. Germline assignment: CDR1 MNHEY and CDR2 SMNVEV (reference sequence). This CDR3 is built from 17 residues. J lost 3 bases, V lost 6 bases, and 15 bases had no gene match. CDR3 nucleotide sequence: TGTGCCAGCAGGGGTGTAGGGGCGGGGGGCACCGAAGAGACCCAGTACTTC. This sequence encodes CASRGVGAGGTEETQYF.

The chain combines TRBV4-1 with TRBJ1-5, with a tentative D call TRBD1 (5 bases). Trimming removed 3 bases from V and 0 bases from J, with 9 bases in between. The CDR3 runs to 15 residues. Germline CDR1 is MGHRA and CDR2 is YSYEKL. The CDR3 is CASSHRTGSNQPQHF. Written as DNA, the CDR3 is TGCGCCAGCAGCCATCGAACAGGTAGCAATCAGCCCCAGCATTTT.

V is TRBV27 and J is TRBJ1-4, with 9 bases lining up with TRBD1. V shed 6 bases, J shed 3 bases, and the junction held 8 bases outside the gene matches. The length of the CDR3 is 16 residues. Germline CDR1 and CDR2: MNHEY and SMNVEV (reference sequence). The CDR3 spells CASSRQGVLANEKLFF. The CDR3 region has the DNA TGTGCCAGCAGCCGACAGGGGGTATTGGCTAATGAAAAACTGTTTTTT.

Regarding this clonotype: The junction does not match germline at one end; this may be a read error. The chain is built from TRBV6-1 and TRBJ1-1; unclear D gene. Germline lookup yields CDR1 MNHNS and CDR2 SASEGT. CDR3 size: 14 residues. CDR3 loop: CASSEGWGNTEAFF. The CDR3, as DNA: TGCGCCAGCAGTGAAGGGTGGGGGAACACTGAAGCTTTCTTT.

The genes are TRBV3-1 and TRBJ2-5; 13 nucleotides align to TRBD2. Trimming cost V 6 bases and J 6 bases; bases outside gene matches: 7. CDR3 length: 15 amino acids. Germline CDR1 is LGHDT and CDR2 is YNNKEL (reference sequence). Here the CDR3 DNA reads TGTGCCAGCAGTCAAACCGGGACTAGCGGGAAGACCCAGTACTTC. Its translation: CASSQTGTSGKTQYF.